The 22 T cell receptor beta chains below were found in one sample sequenced in a study of T cell repertoires in cytomegalovirus infection. One entry per CDR3 protein, called by TCRdb with MiXCR from the reads. The data contain roughly 350,000 distinct CDR3 sequences, roughly 36% of them singletons. No antigens are known for them. The input for sequencing was cultured PBMCs, taken from culture after CMV antigen stimulation. The receptors stem from a human donor in good health (CMV status not recorded). Some clones in this sample may be carry-over from other donors' samples.

Ten or more counts support this clonotype. This chain links TRBV20-1 with TRBJ1-1, with no clear D. The CDR3 consists of 14 residues. Germline lookup yields CDR1 DFQATT and CDR2 SNEGSKA (reference sequence). Trimming cost V 0 bases and J 7 bases, with 15 bases left between them. The CDR3 region has the DNA TGCAGTGCTAGAGAAACGCAGCCTCTCGGTGAAGCTTTCTTT. Its protein is CSARETQPLGEAFF.

V and J are TRBV29-1 and TRBJ1-2, with D uncertain. The CDR3 covers 11 residues. V gave up 7 bases and J gave up 4 bases, with 10 bases separating them. CDR1 and CDR2 (germline): SQVTM, ANQGSEA. The CDR3 DNA sequence: TGCAGCGGATTTAGCCTCTATGGCTACACCTTC. Translated, it gives CSGFSLYGYTF.

The chain has TRBV6-6 and TRBJ2-7; TRBD2 aligns across 9 bases. There are 15 residues in the CDR3. From germline, CDR1 is MNHNY and CDR2 SVGAGI (reference sequence). With V trimmed by 2 bases and J by 5 bases, 7 bases remained unmatched. CDR3 nucleotides: TGTGCCAGCAGTTACGGGGCTAGCGGGAACCACGAGCAGTACTTC. It yields the protein CASSYGASGNHEQYF.

The rearrangement uses TRBV24-1 and TRBJ2-1; 7 bases align to TRBD2. Trimming took 4 bases from V and 5 from J; bases not matched to a gene: 7. This CDR3 region has 15 residues. Germline values: CDR1 KGHDR, CDR2 SFDVKD. The CDR3 DNA reads TGTGCCACCAGTGAGGGGGGGAGGTCCCACAATGAGCAGTTCTTC. Protein product: CATSEGGRSHNEQFF.

V is TRBV18 and J is TRBJ1-2; D ambiguous. With 2 bases removed from V and 3 bases from J, the gap between germline ends came to 7 bases. In germline, CDR1 is KGHSH, CDR2 LQKENI. This CDR3 comprises 13 residues. The CDR3 nucleotides read TGTGCCAGCTCACCAGGGCAGCACTATGGCTACACCTTC. Protein sequence: CASSPGQHYGYTF.

This clonotype was seen many times. The rearrangement links TRBV7-4 to TRBJ2-7; D is unresolved. V gave up 1 base and J gave up 3 bases, with 13 bases separating them. CDR3 size: 15 residues. The germline V gene encodes CDR1 SGHVT and CDR2 SQSDAQ. CDR3 loop: CASSLVTIHLYEQYF. The CDR3 DNA reads TGTGCCAGCAGCTTAGTAACAATCCATCTCTACGAGCAGTACTTC. Together with reference TRBV7-4 and TRBJ2-7, the CDR3 gives the full variable domain: GAGVSQSPRYKVAKRGRDVALRCDSISGHVTLYWYRQTLGQGSEVLTYSQSDAQRDKSGRPSGRFSAERPERSVSTLKIQRTEQGDSAVYLCASSLVTIHLYEQYFGPGTRLTVT.

This clonotype was detected only a few times. The J gene is TRBJ2-1, the V gene TRBV7-4, with D perhaps matching TRBD2 (7 bases). The CDR3 length is 15 residues. Germline assignment: CDR1 SGHVT and CDR2 SQSDAQ. V lost 3 bases and J lost 6, with 15 bases in between. The CDR3 nucleotides read TGTGCCAGCAGCTTGAGGGGGGGGGTGGCCAATGAGCAGTTCTTC. It specifies CASSLRGGVANEQFF.

The V gene is TRBV6-2 or TRBV6-3, the J gene TRBJ2-1; the match to TRBD2 covers 12 bases. Losses at the gene ends were 5 bases for V and 10 bases for J; bases not matched to a gene: 6. The CDR3 covers 14 residues. CDR1 MNHEY and CDR2 SVGEGT come from the germline V gene. CDR3 DNA: TGTGCCAGCAGTCCGACTAGCGGGAGATCCGAGCAGTTCTTC. Residues: CASSPTSGRSEQFF.

The chain couples TRBV18 to TRBJ2-4; D is ambiguous. V was clipped by 3 bases and J by 9 bases, with 9 bases between them. The CDR3 consists of 12 residues. Looked up from germline, CDR1 is KGHSH and CDR2 is LQKENI. The CDR3 DNA reads TGTGCCAGCTCACCCCTGGGTCTCATTCAGTACTTC. It is translated as CASSPLGLIQYF.

This clonotype has only a few counts. The chain uses TRBV7-6 and TRBJ1-2, with a tentative D call TRBD1 (5 bases). The V and J ends lost 5 bases and 6 bases respectively, with 13 bases between them. The CDR3 loop spans 13 amino acids. The V gene's germline CDR1 is SGHVS and CDR2 FNYEAQ. The CDR3 is CASSAGGIDGYTF. CDR3 bases: TGTGCCAGCAGCGCCGGGGGGATAGATGGCTACACCTTC.

The chain employs TRBV19 and TRBJ2-2; the match to TRBD1 covers 8 bases. Germline V gene data show CDR1 as LNHDA and CDR2 as SQIVND (reference sequence). CDR3 size: 14 residues. After removal of 9 bases from V and 3 bases from J, the junction contained 6 bases not matched to a gene. Here the CDR3 reads CASAGQGYTGELFF. The CDR3 DNA is TGTGCCAGCGCCGGACAGGGTTACACCGGGGAGCTGTTTTTT.

As regards this clonotype: At one boundary the junction diverges from the germline segment, which might be a read error. The rearrangement uses TRBV20-1 and TRBJ2-5; 7 nucleotides align to TRBD2. Germline CDR1 and CDR2: DFQATT and SNEGSKA (reference sequence). The CDR3 has 16 amino acids. The CDR3 DNA reads as TGCAGTGCTAGTACTTTCGCGGGGGACGGCCAAGGGACCCAGTACTTC. This gives the protein CSASTFAGDGQGTQYF.

This clonotype came up many times. The gene calls are TRBV7-8 and TRBJ2-7; weak D call: TRBD1 (6 bases). Trimming removed 5 bases at V and 0 bases at J, with 17 bases between. Germline V gene data show CDR1 as SGHVS and CDR2 as FQNEAQ. The CDR3 runs 16 residues. CDR3 sequence (DNA): TGTGCCAGCAGCCTCACGCGGACAGCTTCCTCCTACGAGCAGTACTTC. Protein product: CASSLTRTASSYEQYF.

This clonotype was recorded only once. The chain recombines TRBV5-6 with TRBJ2-3; no reliable D call. The germline CDR1 and CDR2 sequences are SGHDT and YYEEEE. The V end lost 2 bases, the J end lost 3 bases, and 10 bases lay between the germline ends. This CDR3 comprises 14 residues. This CDR3 reads CASSFREVTDTQYF. CDR3 DNA sequence: TGTGCCAGCAGCTTTAGGGAAGTAACAGATACGCAGTATTTT.

The table lists this clonotype with a count of one. This rearrangement joins TRBV27 to TRBJ1-6; 7 nucleotides match TRBD1. The CDR3 extends over 16 amino acids. The V and J ends lost 7 bases and 4 bases, in that order; junction bases with no gene match: 10. Germline CDR1 MNHEY, CDR2 SMNVEV (reference sequence). CDR3 bases: TGTGCCAGCAACGGGGGCCGACAGGGTTATAATTCACCCCTCCACTTT. The encoded protein is CASNGGRQGYNSPLHF.

V usage is TRBV7-9 and J usage is TRBJ1-2; no firm D call. The CDR3 has 13 amino acids. The V end was cut by 9 bases, the J end by 2 bases, with 13 bases between. Germline values: CDR1 SEHNR, CDR2 FQNEAQ (reference sequence). The CDR3: CASTPPGNYGYTF. CDR3 nucleotides: TGTGCCAGTACCCCCCCGGGGAACTATGGCTACACCTTC.

This clonotype was picked up many times. The chain joins TRBV4-1 to TRBJ1-2; D gene ambiguous. Trimming took off 1 base at V and 6 bases at J, with 15 bases between the two ends. This CDR3 has 15 residues. The germline V gene has CDR1 MGHRA and CDR2 YSYEKL. The CDR3 region is CASSQVWKRGDGYTF. The CDR3 DNA reads TGCGCCAGCAGCCAAGTCTGGAAACGTGGCGATGGCTACACCTTC.

This clonotype was found many times. The chain links TRBV7-2 to TRBJ2-3; D uncertain. Germline loops: CDR1 SGHTA, CDR2 FQGNSA. Deletions cut 10 bases from V and 0 bases from J, with 14 bases between. The CDR3 consists of 14 residues. The CDR3 region is CAIRRSSSTDTQYF. The CDR3 DNA is TGTGCCATACGACGGTCGTCTAGCACAGATACGCAGTATTTT.

This clonotype came up a few times. The J gene is TRBJ2-1, the V gene TRBV6-5, with a tentative D call TRBD2 (6 bases). This CDR3 has 13 amino acids. CDR1 is MNHEY and CDR2 is SVGAGI in the germline V gene. The ends were cut back, 0 bases at V and 10 bases at J, with 10 bases in the middle. The CDR3 bases are TGTGCCAGCAGTTACTCAGGAGGGACCGAGCAGTTCTTC. This sequence encodes CASSYSGGTEQFF.

This clonotype was seen once. As the CDR3 is not closed by the conserved phenylalanine or tryptophan, this likely results from a read error. This chain joins TRBV6-6 and TRBJ1-2, with D perhaps matching TRBD1 (5 bases). The CDR3 totals 18 residues. Per the germline V gene, CDR1 is MNHNY and CDR2 is SVGAGI (reference sequence). V lost 4 bases, J lost 0 bases, and 21 bases lay in between. The CDR3 reads CASSLKPADMFTNYGYTL. The DNA for the CDR3 is TGTGCCAGCAGTTTAAAGCCCGCGGACATGTTCACTAACTATGGCTACACCCTC.

The genes are TRBV6-6 and TRBJ2-2; 7 bases match TRBD1. The CDR3 length is 15 residues. Germline CDR1 is MNHNY and CDR2 is SVGAGI (reference sequence). V was clipped by 4 bases and J by 6 bases; unmatched bases: 8. The CDR3 DNA sequence: TGTGCCAGCAGTTTCCTGACAGGGCTGTCCGGGGAGCTGTTTTTT. Translated: CASSFLTGLSGELFF.

This clonotype occurred many times. This chain's CDR3 is CASSQRPGTVNEQFF. For the CDR3, the DNA is TGTGCCAGCAGCCAACGCCCGGGGACTGTAAATGAGCAGTTCTTC. This chain uses TRBV7-6 with TRBJ2-1; D is perhaps TRBD2 (6 bases). CDR1 SGHVS and CDR2 FNYEAQ come from the germline V gene. With 5 bases removed from V and 7 bases from J, the gap between germline ends came to 18 bases. CDR3 length equals 15 residues.